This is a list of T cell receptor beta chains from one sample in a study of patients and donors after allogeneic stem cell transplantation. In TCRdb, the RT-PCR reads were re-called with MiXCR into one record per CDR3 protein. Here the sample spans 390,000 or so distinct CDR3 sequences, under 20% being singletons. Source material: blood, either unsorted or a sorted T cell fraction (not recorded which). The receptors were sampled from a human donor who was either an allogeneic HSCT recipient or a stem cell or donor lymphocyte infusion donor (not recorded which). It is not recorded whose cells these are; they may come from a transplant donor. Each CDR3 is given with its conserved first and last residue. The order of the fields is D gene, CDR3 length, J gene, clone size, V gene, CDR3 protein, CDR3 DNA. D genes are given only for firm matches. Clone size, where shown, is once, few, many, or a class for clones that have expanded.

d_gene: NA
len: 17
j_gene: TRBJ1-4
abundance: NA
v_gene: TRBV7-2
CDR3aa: CASSLPLRGSGREKLFF
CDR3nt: TGTGCCAGCAGCTTACCCTTGCGGGGGAGTGGAAGGGAAAAACTGTTTTTT

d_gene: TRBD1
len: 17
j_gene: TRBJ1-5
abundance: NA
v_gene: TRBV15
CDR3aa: CATSRGTRQGVSQPQHF
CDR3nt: TGTGCCACCAGCAGAGGAACTCGACAGGGGGTAAGTCAGCCCCAGCATTTT

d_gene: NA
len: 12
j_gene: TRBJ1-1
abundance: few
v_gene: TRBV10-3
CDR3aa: CATRSGTTEAFF
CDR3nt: TGTGCCACAAGGTCAGGGACAACTGAAGCTTTCTTT

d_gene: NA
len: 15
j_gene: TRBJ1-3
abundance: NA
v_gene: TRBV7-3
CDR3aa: CASSLTGKPGNTIYF
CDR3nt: TGTGCCAGCAGCTTAACGGGGAAACCTGGAAACACCATATATTTT

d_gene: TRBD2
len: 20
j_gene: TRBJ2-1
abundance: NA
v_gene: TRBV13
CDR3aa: CASSVNRSRRLAGVRDEQFF
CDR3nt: TGTGCCAGCAGCGTCAATCGAAGTCGCCGACTAGCGGGAGTTCGGGATGAGCAGTTCTTC

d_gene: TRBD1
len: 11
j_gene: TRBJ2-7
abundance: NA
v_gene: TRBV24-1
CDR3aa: CATGTAYEQYF
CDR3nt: TGTGCCACGGGGACAGCCTACGAGCAGTACTTC

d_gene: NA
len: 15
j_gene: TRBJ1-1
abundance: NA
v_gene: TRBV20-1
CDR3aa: CSARPGQQRYTEAFF
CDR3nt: TGCAGTGCTAGGCCAGGACAGCAGAGGTACACTGAAGCTTTCTTT

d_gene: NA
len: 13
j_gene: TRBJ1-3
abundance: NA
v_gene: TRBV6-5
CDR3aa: CASSSGSRNTIYF
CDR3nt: TGTGCCAGCAGTTCGGGATCTAGAAACACCATATATTTT

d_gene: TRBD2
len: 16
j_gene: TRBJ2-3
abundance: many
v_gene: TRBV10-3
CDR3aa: CAISEPGLAEGDTQYF
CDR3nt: TGTGCCATCAGTGAGCCCGGACTAGCGGAAGGAGATACGCAGTATTTT

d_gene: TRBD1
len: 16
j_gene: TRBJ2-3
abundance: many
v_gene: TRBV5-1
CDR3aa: CASSSDRGPSTDTQYF
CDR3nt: TGCGCCAGCAGCTCCGACAGGGGTCCTAGCACAGATACGCAGTATTTT

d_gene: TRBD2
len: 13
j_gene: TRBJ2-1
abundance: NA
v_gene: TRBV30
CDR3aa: CAGSGPFYNEQFF
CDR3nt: TGTGCCGGTAGCGGGCCCTTTTACAATGAGCAGTTCTTC

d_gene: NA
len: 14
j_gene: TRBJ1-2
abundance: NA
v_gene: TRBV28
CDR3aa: CASSLRGGAYGYTF
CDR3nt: TGTGCCAGCAGTTTACGGGGCGGGGCCTATGGCTACACCTTC

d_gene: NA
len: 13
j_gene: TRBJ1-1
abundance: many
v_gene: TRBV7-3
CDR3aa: CASSLILNTEAFF
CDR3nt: TGTGCCAGCAGTTTAATTCTGAACACTGAAGCTTTCTTT

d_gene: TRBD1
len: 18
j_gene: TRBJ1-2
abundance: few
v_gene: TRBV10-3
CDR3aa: CAIPSGNWRTGDNYGYTF
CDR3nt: TGTGCCATCCCTTCGGGTAATTGGCGGACAGGAGACAACTATGGCTACACCTTC

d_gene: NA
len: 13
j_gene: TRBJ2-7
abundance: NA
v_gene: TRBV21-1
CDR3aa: CASSKAQACGQYF
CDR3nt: TGTGCCAGCAGCAAAGCGCAGGCCTGTGGGCAGTACTTC

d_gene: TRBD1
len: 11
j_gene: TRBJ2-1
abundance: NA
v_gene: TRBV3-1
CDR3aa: CATTDRAKQFF
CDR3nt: TGTGCCACCACGGACAGGGCTAAGCAGTTCTTC

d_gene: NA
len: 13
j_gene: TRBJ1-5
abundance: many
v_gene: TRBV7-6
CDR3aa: CASSLARNQPQHF
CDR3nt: TGTGCCAGCAGCTTAGCCAGGAATCAGCCCCAGCATTTT

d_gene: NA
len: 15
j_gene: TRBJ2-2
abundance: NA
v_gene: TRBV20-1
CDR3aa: CSASRARSNTGELFF
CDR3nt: TGCAGTGCTAGTAGGGCACGGTCGAACACCGGGGAGCTGTTTTTT

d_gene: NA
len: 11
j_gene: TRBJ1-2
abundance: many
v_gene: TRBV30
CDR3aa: CAYTGYYGYTF
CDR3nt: TGTGCCTATACAGGGTACTATGGCTACACCTTC

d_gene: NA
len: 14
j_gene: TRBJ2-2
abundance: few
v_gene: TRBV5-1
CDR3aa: CASKAQGHTGELFF
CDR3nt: TGCGCCAGCAAGGCCCAGGGCCACACCGGGGAGCTGTTTTTT

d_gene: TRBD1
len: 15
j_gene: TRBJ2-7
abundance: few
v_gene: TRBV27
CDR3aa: CASSLGDRAAYEQYF
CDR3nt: TGTGCCAGCAGTTTGGGCGACAGGGCGGCCTACGAGCAGTACTTC

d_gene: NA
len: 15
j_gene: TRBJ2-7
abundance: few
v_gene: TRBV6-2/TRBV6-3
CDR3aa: CASSSLDNPSYEQYF
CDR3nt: TGTGCCAGCAGTTCATTAGATAATCCCTCCTACGAGCAGTACTTC

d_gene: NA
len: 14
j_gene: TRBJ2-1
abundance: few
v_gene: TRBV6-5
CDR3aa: CASSYSTVGNEQFF
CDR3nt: TGTGCCAGCAGTTACTCGACAGTTGGCAATGAGCAGTTCTTC